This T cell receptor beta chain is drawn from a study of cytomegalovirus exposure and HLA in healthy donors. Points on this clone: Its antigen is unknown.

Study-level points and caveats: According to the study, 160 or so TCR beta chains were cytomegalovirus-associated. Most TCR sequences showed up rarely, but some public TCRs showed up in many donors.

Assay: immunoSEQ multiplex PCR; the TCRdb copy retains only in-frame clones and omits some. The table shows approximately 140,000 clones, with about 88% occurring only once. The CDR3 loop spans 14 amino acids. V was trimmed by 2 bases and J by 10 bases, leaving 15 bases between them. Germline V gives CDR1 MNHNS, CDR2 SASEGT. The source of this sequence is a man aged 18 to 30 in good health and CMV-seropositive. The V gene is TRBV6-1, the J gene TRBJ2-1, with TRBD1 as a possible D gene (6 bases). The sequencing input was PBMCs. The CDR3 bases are TGTGCCAGCAGTGAAAAGGCAGGGGTTGGCGAGCAGTTCTTC. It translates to CASSEKAGVGEQFF.